The rows below give T cell receptor beta chains drawn from one sample of a study of T cell repertoires and Cas9 in healthy adults. Profiling relied on immunoSEQ multiplex PCR, and the TCRdb table lists in-frame clones only, not all of them. The sample records around 25,000 clones, 90% being singletons. The sequenced sample consisted of CD4+ effector T cells (CD127+, CD25-, CD137-, CD154-) from PBMCs; culture status not recorded. All receptors derive from a human donor in good health. Each CDR3 is given with its conserved first and last residue. Fields, in order: D gene, J gene, V gene, clone size, CDR3 DNA, CDR3 protein. The D gene is left open where the match is weak. Clone size, where shown, is once, few, many, or a class for clones that have expanded.

>.|TRBJ1-3|TRBV6-6|.
TGTGCCAGCACCCAGGACAAAACTGCCTCTGGAAACACCATATATTTT
CASTQDKTASGNTIYF
>.|TRBJ1-2|TRBV6-5|.
TGTGCCAGCAGTCAGGAACCAGGAGGCTACACCTTC
CASSQEPGGYTF
>.|TRBJ2-6|TRBV5-1|.
TGCGCCAGCAGCTTGGGGGTTATTCGCTCTGGGGCCAACGTCCTGACTTTC
CASSLGVIRSGANVLTF
>TRBD2|TRBJ2-5|TRBV6-5|.
TGTGCCAGCAGTTGGGGAGGGTACCAAGAGACCCAGTACTTC
CASSWGGYQETQYF
>.|TRBJ2-3|TRBV7-2|.
TGTGCCAGCGTTCTACAGGGCCGAATTCCGGATACGCAGTATTTT
CASVLQGRIPDTQYF
>TRBD2|TRBJ2-3|TRBV10-3|.
TGTGCCATCAGTGAGGGACTAGCGGGGGCCACCACAGATACGCAGTATTTT
CAISEGLAGATTDTQYF
>.|TRBJ2-3|TRBV4-1|.
TGCGCCAGCAGCCAAGAAGCTAGCACGAATACGCAGTATTTT
CASSQEASTNTQYF
>.|TRBJ2-4|TRBV5-6|.
TGTGCCAGCAGTCATTATCGGGGGTTAGCCAAAAACATTCAGTACTTC
CASSHYRGLAKNIQYF
>.|TRBJ1-4|TRBV27|.
TGTGCCAGCCCCCGGACACGGTATGAAAAACTGTTTTTT
CASPRTRYEKLFF
>.|TRBJ1-5|TRBV6-1|.
TGTGCCAGCAGCCACAGATCCGGGACCCATCAGCCCCAGCATTTT
CASSHRSGTHQPQHF
>.|TRBJ1-5|TRBV7-2|.
TGTGCCAGCAGCTTGGATCGGGGTTCTCAGCCCCAGCATTTT
CASSLDRGSQPQHF
>TRBD1|TRBJ2-7|TRBV6-6|.
TGTGCCAGCAGTTCTGATCGGACAGGGACCTACGAGCAGTACTTC
CASSSDRTGTYEQYF
>.|TRBJ1-2|TRBV30|.
TGTGCCTGGAGTGTACTGGTGGATTACACCTTC
CAWSVLVDYTF
>TRBD2|TRBJ2-7|TRBV10-1|.
TGCGCCAGCAGTGAGTCGACAGCGGGGGGTACCTACGAGCAGTACTTC
CASSESTAGGTYEQYF
>.|TRBJ1-2|TRBV19|.
TGTGCCAGTAAGGTGGGGAACTATGGCTACACCTTC
CASKVGNYGYTF
>TRBD1|TRBJ2-7|TRBV7-9|.
TGTGCCAGCAGCTCACAGGGGGCCACCTACGAGCAGTACTTC
CASSSQGATYEQYF
>.|TRBJ2-7|TRBV16|once
TGTGCCAGCAGCCAATCGATGGCGGAGGTCCGGCAGTACTTC
CASSQSMAEVRQYF
>TRBD2|TRBJ2-1|TRBV6-6|.
TGTGCCAGCAGTTACCTTCTACTAGCGGGCTACAATGAGCAGTTCTTC
CASSYLLLAGYNEQFF
>.|TRBJ1-5|TRBV6-5|.
TGTGCCAGCACCCCCTCCAGTCAGCCCCAGCATTTT
CASTPSSQPQHF
>.|TRBJ1-1|TRBV18|.
TGTGCCAGCTCACCATCAGGGGCCTACACTGAAGCTTTCTTT
CASSPSGAYTEAFF
>TRBD1|TRBJ2-7|TRBV14|.
TGTGCCAGCAGCCCATGGGACAGGGGGCGCGGCGAGCAGTACTTC
CASSPWDRGRGEQYF
>TRBD1|TRBJ1-1|TRBV5-1|.
TGCGCCAGCAGCTTGGAGGGACAGGGATGGGCTGAAGCTTTCTTT
CASSLEGQGWAEAFF
>.|TRBJ2-3|TRBV30|.
TGTGCCTGGAGTCCTCCGGGGGATACGCAGTATTTT
CAWSPPGDTQYF
>.|TRBJ2-5|TRBV4-1|.
TGCGCCAGCAGCCCTGGCCGTCTTCGGGGCCGGGGAGAGACCCAGTACTTC
CASSPGRLRGRGETQYF
>.|TRBJ2-2|TRBV7-2|few
TGTGCCAGCAGCTTAGAGACAGGGAGGGCGGGCACCGGGGAGCTGTTTTTT
CASSLETGRAGTGELFF
>.|TRBJ1-4|TRBV5-5|few
TGTGCCAGCAGCTTGGCGACATCAACTAATGAAAAACTGTTTTTT
CASSLATSTNEKLFF
>.|TRBJ1-3|TRBV11-2|.
TGTGCCAGCAGCTCTTTCCCCCCTTTAAGTGGAAACACCATATATTTT
CASSSFPPLSGNTIYF
>.|TRBJ1-5|TRBV7-3|once
TGTGCCAGCAGCTTAGGGGTGGATCAGCCCCAGCATTTT
CASSLGVDQPQHF
>.|TRBJ1-1|TRBV7-6|few
TGTGCCAGCAGCTTAGCCCAGGGAGGGATCACTGAAGCTTTCTTT
CASSLAQGGITEAFF
>.|TRBJ2-5|TRBV15|.
TGTGCCACCAGCAGAGATCACCCGACTGGCGTCCGGACTCGAGAGACCCAGTACTTC
CATSRDHPTGVRTRETQYF
>.|TRBJ1-4|TRBV30|once
TGTGCCTGGAGTCTAACTGAAAAACTGTTTTTT
CAWSLTEKLFF
>TRBD2|TRBJ2-5|TRBV9|.
TGTGCCAGCAGTTCACGACTAGCCCGGGAGACCCAGTACTTC
CASSSRLARETQYF
>.|TRBJ2-7|TRBV7-2|.
TGTGCCAGCAGCTTAAAAGGGGCCTTCCGGGAGCAGTACTTC
CASSLKGAFREQYF